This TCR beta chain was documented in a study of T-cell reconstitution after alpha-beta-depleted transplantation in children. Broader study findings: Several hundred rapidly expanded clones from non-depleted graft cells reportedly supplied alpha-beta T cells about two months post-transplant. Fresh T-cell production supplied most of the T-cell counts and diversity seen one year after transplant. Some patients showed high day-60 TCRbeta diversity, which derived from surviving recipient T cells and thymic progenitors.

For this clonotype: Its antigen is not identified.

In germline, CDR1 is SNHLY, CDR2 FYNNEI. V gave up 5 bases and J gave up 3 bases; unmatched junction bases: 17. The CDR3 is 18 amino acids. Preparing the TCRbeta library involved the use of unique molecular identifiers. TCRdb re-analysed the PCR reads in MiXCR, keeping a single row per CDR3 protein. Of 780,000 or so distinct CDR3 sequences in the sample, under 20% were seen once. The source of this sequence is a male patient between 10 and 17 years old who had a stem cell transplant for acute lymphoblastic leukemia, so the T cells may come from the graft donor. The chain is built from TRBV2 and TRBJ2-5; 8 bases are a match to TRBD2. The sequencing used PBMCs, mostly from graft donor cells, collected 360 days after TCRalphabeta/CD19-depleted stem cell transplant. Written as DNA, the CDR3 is TGTGCCAGCAGTTTAGAGGTCCTAGCGGGCCCATGGGAAGAGACCCAGTACTTC. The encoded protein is CASSLEVLAGPWEETQYF.